This T cell receptor beta chain was recorded in a study of prognosis after radiotherapy for stage I lung cancer. Overall study findings and caveats: Patients who went on to get distant metastases had lower Shannon entropy after stereotactic body radiation therapy. Between patients with and without metastases, TRBV and TRBJ gene usage reportedly differed.

This clonotype was counted a few times. The antigen is undetermined. TCR beta CDR3 amplification from genomic DNA was performed by two-round multiplex PCR. Primers (each specific to one TRBV or TRBJ gene) were used in first-round PCR. In TCRdb, the multiplex PCR reads were re-called with MiXCR into one record per CDR3 protein. The sample includes about 28,000 distinct CDR3 sequences, around 30% of them seen just once. Trimming stripped 3 bases from V and 2 bases from J, with 26 bases between. Germline V gene lookup returns CDR1 DFQATT and CDR2 SNEGSKA (reference sequence). The CDR3 runs 18 residues. Sequencing was performed on PBMCs, taken before or after stereotactic body radiation therapy (not recorded which). The source of this sequence is a donor aged 50 or older with non-small cell lung cancer. V is TRBV20-1 and J is TRBJ2-7; D is tentatively TRBD1 or TRBD2 (5 bases each). The CDR3 protein is CSASYGGRPGRGTYEQYF. In DNA form, the CDR3 reads TGCAGTGCTAGTTATGGCGGCCGACCGGGACGGGGTACCTACGAGCAGTACTTC.